This TCR beta chain was captured in a study of identical twins. Overall study findings and caveats: Abundant beta clonotypes from cord blood had fewer insertions, unlike memory repertoires, which showed none. Models underpredicted monozygotic twin sharing of out-of-frame TCR alpha.

This clonotype was found a few times. What it binds is unknown. This CDR3 comprises 16 residues. Between the trimmed V and J ends, which lost 0 bases and 1 base, there was a span of 13 bases. Germline V lookup: CDR1 SGDLS, CDR2 YYNGEE. A universal primer site was added by template switching, and unique molecular identifiers were carried by the cDNA. TCRdb used MiXCR to reprocess the 5' RACE reads, holding one entry per CDR3 protein. The sample contains roughly 290,000 distinct CDR3 sequences, less than 9% of which appear only once. In addition, the sample was reused for a study of yellow fever vaccine responses in identical twins.

The sequenced material came from memory (CD45RO+) T cells sorted from blood. The chain joins TRBV9 to TRBJ1-1; D gene ambiguous. This clonotype was sampled from a woman between 18 and 29 years old in good health. CDR3 DNA sequence: TGTGCCAGCAGCGTAGACGTGAGACAAGAGAACACTGAAGCTTTCTTT. Residues: CASSVDVRQENTEAFF.